This TCR beta chain was sequenced in a study of cytomegalovirus exposure and HLA in healthy donors. The study, taken as a whole, reports: Most TCR beta V segments were productive about 90% or about 30% of the time in an earlier analysis. The availability of immune exposure information extended only to CMV serostatus.

A word on this clone: Its antigen is currently unknown.

The PCR had 60 Vbeta and 13 Jbeta primers. Source study methods: An analysis performed later counted about 80 million unique TCR beta chains (approximately 12 million of them shared). The repertoire was sequenced with immunoSEQ multiplex PCR; TCRdb's copy has only in-frame clones and lacks some. That table is the source of V, J and clone size, and D and trimming were worked out from the DNA. This table has 90,000 or so clones, 80% appearing once. The CDR3 extends over 15 amino acids. Unmatched junction bases numbered 4, after V lost 3 bases and J lost 6 bases. From germline, CDR1 is LNHDA and CDR2 SQIVND (reference sequence).

Sequencing input: PBMCs. V is TRBV19 and J is TRBJ2-2; TRBD2 matches at 10 bases. This clonotype originated in a man in his fifties or sixties in good health and CMV-seropositive. Written as DNA, the CDR3 is TGTGCCAGTAGTATTCTTAGCGGGAGGCCCGGGGAGCTGTTTTTT. Translation gives CASSILSGRPGELFF.